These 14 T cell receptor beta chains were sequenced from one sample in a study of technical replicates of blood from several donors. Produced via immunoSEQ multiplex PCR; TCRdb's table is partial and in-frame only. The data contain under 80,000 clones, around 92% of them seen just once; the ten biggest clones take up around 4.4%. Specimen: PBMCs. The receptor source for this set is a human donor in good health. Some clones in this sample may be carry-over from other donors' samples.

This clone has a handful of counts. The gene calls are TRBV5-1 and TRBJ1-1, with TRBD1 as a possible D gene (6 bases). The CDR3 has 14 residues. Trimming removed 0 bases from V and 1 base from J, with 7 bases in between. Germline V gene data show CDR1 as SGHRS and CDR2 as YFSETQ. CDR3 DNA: TGCGCCAGCAGCTTGGGGACAGAGAACACTGAAGCTTTCTTT. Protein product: CASSLGTENTEAFF.

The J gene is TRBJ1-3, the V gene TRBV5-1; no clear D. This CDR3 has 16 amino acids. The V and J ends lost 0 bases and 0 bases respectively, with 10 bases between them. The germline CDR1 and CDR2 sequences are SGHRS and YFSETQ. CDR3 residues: CASSLEVGSSGNTIYF. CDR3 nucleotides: TGCGCCAGCAGCTTGGAAGTGGGGAGCTCTGGAAACACCATATATTTT.

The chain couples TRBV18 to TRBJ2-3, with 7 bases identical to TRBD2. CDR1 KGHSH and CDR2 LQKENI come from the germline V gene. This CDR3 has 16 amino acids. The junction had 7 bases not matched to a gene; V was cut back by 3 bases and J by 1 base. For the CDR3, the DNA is TGTGCCAGCTCACCCTCCCGGACTAGTCGCACAGATACGCAGTATTTT. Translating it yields CASSPSRTSRTDTQYF.

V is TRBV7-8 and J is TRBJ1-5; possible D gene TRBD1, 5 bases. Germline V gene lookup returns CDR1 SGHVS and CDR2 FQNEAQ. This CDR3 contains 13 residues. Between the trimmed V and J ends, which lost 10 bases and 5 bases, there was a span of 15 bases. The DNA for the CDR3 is TGTGCCACCGTAGTGATGGGGCATCAGCCCCAGCATTTT. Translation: CATVVMGHQPQHF. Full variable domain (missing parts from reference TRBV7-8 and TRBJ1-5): GAGVSQSPRYKVAKRGQDVALRCDPISGHVSLFWYQQALGQGPEFLTYFQNEAQLDKSGLPSDRFFAERPEGSVSTLKIQRTQQEDSAVYLCATVVMGHQPQHFGDGTRLSIL.

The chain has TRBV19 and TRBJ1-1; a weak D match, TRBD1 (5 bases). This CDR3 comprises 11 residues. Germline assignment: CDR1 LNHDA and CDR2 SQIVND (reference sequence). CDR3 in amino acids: CVTGDLPGAFF. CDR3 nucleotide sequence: TGTGTCACGGGGGACCTCCCCGGGGCTTTCTTT.

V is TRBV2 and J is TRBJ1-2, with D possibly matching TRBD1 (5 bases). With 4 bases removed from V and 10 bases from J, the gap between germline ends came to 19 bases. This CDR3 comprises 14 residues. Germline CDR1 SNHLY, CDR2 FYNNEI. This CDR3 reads CASSVGEGGVVYTF. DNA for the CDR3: TGTGCCAGCAGTGTGGGGGAGGGCGGGGTCGTCTACACCTTC.

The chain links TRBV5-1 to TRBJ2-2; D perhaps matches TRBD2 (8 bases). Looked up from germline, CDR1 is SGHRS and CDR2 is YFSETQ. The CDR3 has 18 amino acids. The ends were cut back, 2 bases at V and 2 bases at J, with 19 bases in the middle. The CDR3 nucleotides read TGCGCCAGCAGCTTTAAGACGGGGGGGACAGTCAACACCGGGGAGCTGTTTTTT. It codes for CASSFKTGGTVNTGELFF.

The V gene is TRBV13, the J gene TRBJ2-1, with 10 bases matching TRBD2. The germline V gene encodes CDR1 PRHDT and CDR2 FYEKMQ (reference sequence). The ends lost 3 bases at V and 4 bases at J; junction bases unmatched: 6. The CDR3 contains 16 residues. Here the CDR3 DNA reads TGTGCCAGCAGCTTGGCCTCACTAGCGGGATACAATGAGCAGTTCTTC. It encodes CASSLASLAGYNEQFF.

The CDR3 here is CAGKSQGTDTQYF. CDR3 in DNA: TGTGCCGGCAAGAGCCAGGGCACAGATACGCAGTATTTT. V is TRBV10-3 and J is TRBJ2-3, with D hard to call. V lost 11 bases to trimming and J lost 1 base, with 13 bases between them. The CDR3 has 13 amino acids. Germline CDR1 ENHRY, CDR2 SYGVKD.

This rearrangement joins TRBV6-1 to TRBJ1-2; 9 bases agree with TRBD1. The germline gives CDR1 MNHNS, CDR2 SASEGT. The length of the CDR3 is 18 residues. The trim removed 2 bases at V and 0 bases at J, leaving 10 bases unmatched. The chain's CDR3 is CASSESRDRAGANYGYTF. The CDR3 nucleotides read TGTGCCAGCAGTGAAAGTAGGGACAGGGCCGGAGCTAACTATGGCTACACCTTC.

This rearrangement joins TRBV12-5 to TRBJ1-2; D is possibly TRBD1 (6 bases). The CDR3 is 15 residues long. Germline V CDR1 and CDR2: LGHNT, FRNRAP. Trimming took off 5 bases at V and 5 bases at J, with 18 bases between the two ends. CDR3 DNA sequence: TGTGCTAGTGGTCTCCGCCTACAGGGAGAATATGGCTACACCTTC. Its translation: CASGLRLQGEYGYTF.

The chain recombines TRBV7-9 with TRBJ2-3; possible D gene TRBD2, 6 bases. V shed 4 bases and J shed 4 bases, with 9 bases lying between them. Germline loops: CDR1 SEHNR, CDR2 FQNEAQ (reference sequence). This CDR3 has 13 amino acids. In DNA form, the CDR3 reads TGTGCCAGCAGCTGGGGACTTGCAGATACGCAGTATTTT. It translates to CASSWGLADTQYF.

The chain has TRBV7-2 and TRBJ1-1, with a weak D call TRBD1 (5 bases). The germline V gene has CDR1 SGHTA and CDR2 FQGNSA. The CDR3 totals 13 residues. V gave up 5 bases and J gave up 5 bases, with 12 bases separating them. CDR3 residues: CASSRMGHTEAFF. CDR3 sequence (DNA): TGTGCCAGCAGCCGCATGGGGCATACTGAAGCTTTCTTT.

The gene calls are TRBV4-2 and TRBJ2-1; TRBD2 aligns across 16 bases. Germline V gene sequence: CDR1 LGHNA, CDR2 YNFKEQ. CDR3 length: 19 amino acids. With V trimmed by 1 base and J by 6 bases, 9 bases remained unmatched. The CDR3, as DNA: TGTGCCAGCAGCCAAGCGGGGACTAGCGGGAGGGCCGGCAGCAATGAGCAGTTCTTC. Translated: CASSQAGTSGRAGSNEQFF.